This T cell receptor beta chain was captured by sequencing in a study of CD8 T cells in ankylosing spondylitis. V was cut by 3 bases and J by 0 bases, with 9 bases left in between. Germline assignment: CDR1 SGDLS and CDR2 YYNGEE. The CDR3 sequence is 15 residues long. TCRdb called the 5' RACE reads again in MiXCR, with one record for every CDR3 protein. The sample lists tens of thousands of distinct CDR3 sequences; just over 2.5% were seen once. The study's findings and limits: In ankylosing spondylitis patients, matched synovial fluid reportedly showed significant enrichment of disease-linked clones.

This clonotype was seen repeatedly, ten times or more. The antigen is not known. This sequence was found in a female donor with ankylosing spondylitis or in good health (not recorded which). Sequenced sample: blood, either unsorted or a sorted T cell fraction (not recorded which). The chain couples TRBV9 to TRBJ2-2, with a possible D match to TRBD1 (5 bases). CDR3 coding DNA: TGTGCCAGCAGCGGACCGACAGCGAACACCGGGGAGCTGTTTTTT. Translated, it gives CASSGPTANTGELFF.